In its sample, the clone carrying this T cell receptor (beta chain) was seen once. J gave up 9 bases and V 4 bases, and 8 bases lay outside the gene matches. This CDR3 region has 15 residues. Per germline, CDR1 SGHTA and CDR2 FQGNSA. The method was immunoSEQ multiplex PCR; TCRdb's version includes in-frame clones alone and lacks a portion of them. The table includes some 530,000 clones, 65% to 85% detected once. The data belong to a study of shared clonotypes between healthy human individuals. The chain joins TRBV7-2 to TRBJ2-1; 11 nucleotides match TRBD2. The source of this sequence is a woman aged 40 to 49 in good health. Some clones in this sample may be carry-over from other donors' samples. The sequencing sample was made of PBMCs. Here the CDR3 DNA reads TGTGCCAGCAGCTCCTCTAGCGGGGGGATCGGTGAGCAGTTCTTC. Translation: CASSSSSGGIGEQFF.